This T cell receptor beta chain was retrieved from a study of T cell responses to AZD1222 COVID-19 vaccine. For the study at large: Second-dose schedules of about 4 or about 12 weeks were combined.

In the case of this clone: Its antigen is unidentified.

The CDR3 is 15 amino acids. Unmatched junction bases numbered 5, after V lost 0 bases and J lost 9 bases. The V gene's germline CDR1 is LNHNV and CDR2 YYDKDF (reference sequence). TCRdb keeps only in-frame clones here, not all; method: immunoSEQ multiplex PCR. The data show 35,000 to 45,000 clones, about 78% seen once. Study conclusions and caveats: Spike-specific TCR breadth and depth both grew after two AZD1222 doses. Reportedly, nearly half the spike-specific TCRs target unmutated variant regions. White British ancestry dominated among donors, who included more females, and clonal diversity was possibly underestimated.

This specimen consisted of peripheral blood, obtained on day 0 of AZD1222 vaccination. This sequence originates from an adult in good health. The chain carries TRBV15 and TRBJ1-6; 7 bases map to TRBD1. CDR3 DNA sequence: TGTGCCACCAGCAGAGATTTGGCAGGGGGTTCACCCCTCCACTTT. The encoded protein is CATSRDLAGGSPLHF.